Sequencing of this T cell receptor (beta chain) was carried out in a study of glioma-infiltrating T cells. This clonotype was found a few times. Amplification of TCR alpha and beta CDR3 regions from RNA used iRepertoire nested multiplex PCR. TCRdb processed the multiplex PCR reads anew with MiXCR; each CDR3 protein has one entry. The table lists under 200,000 distinct CDR3 sequences, about 31% of them singletons. J gave up 6 bases and V 3 bases, and 7 bases lay outside the gene matches. CDR1 and CDR2 (germline): KGHSH, LQKENI. The CDR3 is 15 residues long. This receptor was identified in a human donor with low-grade glioma or glioblastoma, undergoing nonglioma brain surgery, or in good health (not recorded which). The specimen sequenced was glioma tissue, nonneoplastic brain tissue, or PBMCs (not recorded which). This chain links TRBV18 with TRBJ2-7; the match to TRBD2 covers 11 bases. The CDR3, as DNA: TGTGCCAGCTCACCCACTAGCGGGAGTCGGGGCGAGCAGTACTTC. Translation: CASSPTSGSRGEQYF.